This TCR beta chain emerged from a study of CD8 T cells in ankylosing spondylitis. This clonotype has ten or more counts. The antigen remains unidentified. TCRdb reprocessed the 5' RACE reads via MiXCR and lists one record per CDR3 protein. The table has approximately 400,000 distinct CDR3 sequences, over 15% seen once. Trimming removed 5 bases from V and 1 base from J; junction bases left unmatched: 8. The CDR3 contains 16 residues. Germline V gives CDR1 ENHRY, CDR2 SYGVKD. Study-level results: Blood of patients with ankylosing spondylitis appeared to be characterized by a TCR beta motif of eight highly homologous variants.

Sequencing used blood, either unsorted or a sorted T cell fraction (not recorded which). This TCR came from a male donor with ankylosing spondylitis. The V call is TRBV10-3, the J call TRBJ2-5, with 9 bases that match TRBD1. CDR3 sequence: CAISRGQGKLQETQYF. DNA for the CDR3: TGTGCCATCAGTCGGGGACAGGGTAAACTCCAAGAGACCCAGTACTTC.